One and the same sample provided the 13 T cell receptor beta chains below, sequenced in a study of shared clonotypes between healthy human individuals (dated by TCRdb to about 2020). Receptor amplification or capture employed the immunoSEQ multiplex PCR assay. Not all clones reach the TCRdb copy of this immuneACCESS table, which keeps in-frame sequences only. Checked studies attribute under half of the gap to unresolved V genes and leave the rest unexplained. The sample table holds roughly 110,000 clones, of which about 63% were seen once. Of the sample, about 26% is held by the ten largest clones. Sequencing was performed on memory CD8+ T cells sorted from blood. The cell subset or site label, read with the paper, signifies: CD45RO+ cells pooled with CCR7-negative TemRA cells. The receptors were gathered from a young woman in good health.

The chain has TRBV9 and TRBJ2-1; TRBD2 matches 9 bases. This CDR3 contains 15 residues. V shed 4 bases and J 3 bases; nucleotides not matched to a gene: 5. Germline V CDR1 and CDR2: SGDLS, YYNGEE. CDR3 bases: TGTGCCAGCAGCTTAGCGGGAGCGGGCTACAATGAGCAGTTCTTC. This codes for CASSLAGAGYNEQFF.

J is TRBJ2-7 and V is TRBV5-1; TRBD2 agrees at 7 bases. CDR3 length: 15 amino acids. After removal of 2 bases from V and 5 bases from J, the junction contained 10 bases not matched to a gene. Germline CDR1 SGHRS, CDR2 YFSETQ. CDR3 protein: CASSFTWEGRNEQYF. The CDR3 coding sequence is TGCGCCAGCAGCTTCACGTGGGAGGGCCGTAACGAGCAGTACTTC.

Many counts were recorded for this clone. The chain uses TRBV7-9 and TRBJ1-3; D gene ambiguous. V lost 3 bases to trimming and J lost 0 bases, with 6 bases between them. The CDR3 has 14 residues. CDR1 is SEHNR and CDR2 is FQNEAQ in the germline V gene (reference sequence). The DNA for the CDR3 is TGTGCCAGCAGCTTTACGCCCTCTGGAAACACCATATATTTT. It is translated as CASSFTPSGNTIYF.

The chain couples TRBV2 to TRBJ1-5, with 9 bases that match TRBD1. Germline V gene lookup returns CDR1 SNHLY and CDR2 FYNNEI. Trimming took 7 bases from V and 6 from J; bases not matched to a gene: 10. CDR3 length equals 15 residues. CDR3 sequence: CASTPDRGAVQPQHF. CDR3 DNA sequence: TGTGCCAGCACCCCGGACAGGGGTGCGGTTCAGCCCCAGCATTTT. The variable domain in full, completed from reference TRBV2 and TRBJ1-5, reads EPEVTQTPSHQVTQMGQEVILRCVPISNHLYFYWYRQILGQKVEFLVSFYNNEISEKSEIFDDQFSVERPDGSNFTLKIRSTKLEDSAMYFCASTPDRGAVQPQHFGDGTRLSIL.

The CDR3 region has the DNA TGTGCCAGCAGTCAGCCGGGACAGGGATTCTACGAGCAGTACTTC. Translation: CASSQPGQGFYEQYF. The genes are TRBV6-5 and TRBJ2-7; 9 positions agree with TRBD1. Trimming took 5 bases from V and 3 from J; bases not matched to a gene: 8. There are 15 residues in the CDR3. CDR1 and CDR2 from the germline V gene are MNHEY and SVGAGI.

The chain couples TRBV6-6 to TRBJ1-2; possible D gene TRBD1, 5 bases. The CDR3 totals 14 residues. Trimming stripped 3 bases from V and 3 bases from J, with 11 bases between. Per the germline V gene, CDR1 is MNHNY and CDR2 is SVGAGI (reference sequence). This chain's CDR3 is CASSYTKTDYGYTF. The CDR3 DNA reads TGTGCCAGCAGTTATACAAAGACAGACTATGGCTACACCTTC.

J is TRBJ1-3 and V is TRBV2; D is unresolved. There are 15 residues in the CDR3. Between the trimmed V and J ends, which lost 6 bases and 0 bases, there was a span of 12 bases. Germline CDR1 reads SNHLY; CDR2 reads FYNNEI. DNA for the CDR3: TGTGCCAGCAGGCCCGGCAGTCCCTCTGGAAACACCATATATTTT. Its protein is CASRPGSPSGNTIYF.

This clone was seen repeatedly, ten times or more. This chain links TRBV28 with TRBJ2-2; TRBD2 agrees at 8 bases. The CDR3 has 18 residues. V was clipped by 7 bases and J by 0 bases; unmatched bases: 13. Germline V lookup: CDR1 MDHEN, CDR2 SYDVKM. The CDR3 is CASNSAREGSSNTGELFF. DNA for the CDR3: TGTGCCAGCAACTCCGCCCGGGAGGGTTCTTCGAACACCGGGGAGCTGTTTTTT.

CDR3 sequence (DNA): TGTGCCAGCAGCGTAGAGGGACAGTCCTACGAGCAGTACTTC. This encodes CASSVEGQSYEQYF. The V gene is TRBV9, the J gene TRBJ2-7, with 7 bases fitting TRBD1. V gave up 0 bases and J gave up 1 base; unmatched junction bases: 1. The CDR3 runs 14 residues. In germline, CDR1 is SGDLS, CDR2 YYNGEE. Using reference TRBV9 and TRBJ2-7 for the parts outside the CDR3, the full variable domain is DSGVTQTPKHLITATGQRVTLRCSPRSGDLSVYWYQQSLDQGLQFLIQYYNGEERAKGNILERFSAQQFPDLHSELNLSSLELGDSALYFCASSVEGQSYEQYFGPGTRLTVT.

CDR3 in amino acids: CASSYGSASGYEQYF. The CDR3, as DNA: TGTGCCAGCAGTTACGGCTCGGCTAGCGGGTACGAGCAGTACTTC. This chain links TRBV6-6 with TRBJ2-7; 8 bases are a match to TRBD2. The V gene end was trimmed by 2 bases and the J gene end by 4 bases; junction bases not matched to a gene: 7. Germline-derived CDR1 and CDR2 are MNHNY and SVGAGI (reference sequence). This CDR3 is built from 15 residues.

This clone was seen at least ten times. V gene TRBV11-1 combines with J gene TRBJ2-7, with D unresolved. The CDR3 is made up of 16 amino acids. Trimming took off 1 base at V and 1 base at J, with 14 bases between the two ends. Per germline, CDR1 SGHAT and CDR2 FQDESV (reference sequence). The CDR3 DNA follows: TGTGCCAGCAGCTTAGTGGTTGCCGATAGATCCTACGAGCAGTACTTC. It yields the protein CASSLVVADRSYEQYF.

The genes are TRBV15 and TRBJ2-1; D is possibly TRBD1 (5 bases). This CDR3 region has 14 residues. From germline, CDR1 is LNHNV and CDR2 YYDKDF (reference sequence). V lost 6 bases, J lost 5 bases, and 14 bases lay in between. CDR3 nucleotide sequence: TGTGCCACCAGAGGGGCCAGGCCAAACAATGAGCAGTTCTTC. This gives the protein CATRGARPNNEQFF.

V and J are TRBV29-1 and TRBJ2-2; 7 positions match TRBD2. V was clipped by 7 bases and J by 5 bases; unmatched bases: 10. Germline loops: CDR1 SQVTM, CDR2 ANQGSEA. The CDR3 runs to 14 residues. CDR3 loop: CSARLGGSTGELFF. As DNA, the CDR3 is TGCAGCGCCCGCCTTGGCGGGAGTACCGGGGAGCTGTTTTTT.